Presented here are 32 T cell receptor beta chains from one specimen sequenced in a study of OX40 agonist ivuxolimab in advanced cancers. Sequencing used immunoSEQ multiplex PCR; TCRdb keeps in-frame clones, though not all of them. The sample contains 35,000 to 45,000 clones, approximately 90% of which appear only once. Sample: CD4+ or CD8+ T cells sorted from blood, taken in a trial of the OX40 agonist ivuxolimab. The receptors here all came from an adult with an advanced solid tumor such as melanoma, head and neck, liver or kidney cancer.

The chain is built from TRBV5-1 and TRBJ2-2, with D perhaps matching TRBD2 (6 bases). This CDR3 has 14 residues. V shed 4 bases and J shed 6 bases, with 13 bases lying between them. The germline gives CDR1 SGHRS, CDR2 YFSETQ. The CDR3 sequence: CASSQTRGAGELFF. CDR3 nucleotide sequence: TGCGCCAGCAGCCAGACTAGGGGAGCCGGGGAGCTGTTTTTT.

This clone was seen a single time. The chain's CDR3 is CASSPRDTSYEQYF. As DNA, the CDR3 is TGTGCCAGCAGCCCCCGGGATACCTCCTACGAGCAGTACTTC. The V call is TRBV7-8, the J call TRBJ2-7; D is perhaps TRBD2 (5 bases). CDR3 size: 14 residues. Germline-derived CDR1 and CDR2 are SGHVS and FQNEAQ. V was trimmed by 5 bases and J by 0 bases, leaving 11 bases between them. Together with reference TRBV7-8 and TRBJ2-7, the CDR3 gives the full variable domain: GAGVSQSPRYKVAKRGQDVALRCDPISGHVSLFWYQQALGQGPEFLTYFQNEAQLDKSGLPSDRFFAERPEGSVSTLKIQRTQQEDSAVYLCASSPRDTSYEQYFGPGTRLTVT.

This chain joins TRBV7-9 and TRBJ2-7; D could derive from TRBD1 or TRBD2 (5 bases each). The CDR3 loop spans 14 amino acids. The ends were cut back, 5 bases at V and 2 bases at J, with 13 bases in the middle. Germline V gene data show CDR1 as SEHNR and CDR2 as FQNEAQ (reference sequence). In DNA, the CDR3 is TGTGCCAGCAGCAACGGGGACGGTACCTACGAGCAGTACTTC. The encoded protein is CASSNGDGTYEQYF.

The CDR3 loop is CSVAENTEAFF. The CDR3 DNA is TGCAGCGTTGCAGAGAACACTGAAGCTTTCTTT. V and J are TRBV29-1 and TRBJ1-1; D call uncertain. The CDR3 runs to 11 residues. Germline assignment: CDR1 SQVTM and CDR2 ANQGSEA. V was pared by 4 bases and J by 1 base, with 4 bases between.

CDR3 sequence reads: CASSQVLGGRGYTF. The DNA of the CDR3 is TGCGCCAGCAGCCAAGTCTTGGGGGGAAGAGGCTACACCTTC. The rearrangement joins TRBV4-3 to TRBJ1-2; tentative D call: TRBD1 (5 bases). The CDR3 totals 14 residues. CDR1 and CDR2 from the germline V gene are LGHNA and YSLEER. Trimming removed 1 base from V and 8 bases from J, with 14 bases in between.

The chain links TRBV5-1 to TRBJ1-6; TRBD1 matches 7 bases. Germline lookup yields CDR1 SGHRS and CDR2 YFSETQ. This CDR3 is 14 amino acids long. Losses at the gene ends were 0 bases for V and 8 bases for J; bases not matched to a gene: 2. The CDR3 nucleotides are TGCGCCAGCAGCTTGGCTACAGGGGATTCACCCCTCCACTTT. It codes for CASSLATGDSPLHF.

The chain is built from TRBV5-1 and TRBJ1-1; D uncertain. Germline V gene lookup returns CDR1 SGHRS and CDR2 YFSETQ. Trimming pared 2 bases from V and 4 bases from J, leaving 15 bases between. The CDR3 has 15 amino acids. CDR3 nucleotides: TGCGCCAGCAGCTTTAGTCCAGGCGAGGCCACTGAAGCTTTCTTT. Translation gives CASSFSPGEATEAFF.

This chain links TRBV29-1 with TRBJ1-1; unclear D gene. V was pared by 4 bases and J by 5 bases, with 11 bases between. This CDR3 comprises 12 residues. Germline loops: CDR1 SQVTM, CDR2 ANQGSEA. CDR3 in amino acids: CSVASSETEAFF. CDR3 DNA: TGCAGCGTTGCGTCCAGTGAGACTGAAGCTTTCTTT. Complete variable domain (other parts from reference TRBV29-1 and TRBJ1-1): SAVISQKPSRDICQRGTSLTIQCQVDSQVTMMFWYRQQPGQSLTLIATANQGSEATYESGFVIDKFPISRPNLTFSTLTVSNMSPEDSSIYLCSVASSETEAFFGQGTRLTVV.

The chain links TRBV6-6 to TRBJ1-1; maybe TRBD1 (5 bases). V lost 0 bases and J 6 bases, leaving 14 bases between the germline ends. The germline CDR1 and CDR2 sequences are MNHNY and SVGAGI (reference sequence). This CDR3 has 15 residues. The CDR3, as DNA: TGTGCCAGCAGTTACTCGGTCCGGGGGGGATCTGAAGCTTTCTTT. This translates into CASSYSVRGGSEAFF.

This clone showed up just a few times. The J gene is TRBJ1-6, the V gene TRBV16; 7 bases match TRBD1. CDR3 size: 13 residues. CDR1 KGHSY and CDR2 FQNENV come from the germline V gene. Losses at the gene ends were 3 bases for V and 7 bases for J; bases not matched to a gene: 0. Here the CDR3 DNA reads TGTGCCAGCAGCCAGGACAGGAATTCACCCCTCCACTTT. It specifies CASSQDRNSPLHF. The full variable domain, with the rest looked up from reference TRBV16 and TRBJ1-6, is GEEVAQTPKHLVRGEGQKAKLYCAPIKGHSYVFWYQQVLKNEFKFLISFQNENVFDETGMPKERFSAKCLPNSPCSLEIQATKLEDSAVYFCASSQDRNSPLHFGNGTRLTVT.

This clone occurred a few times. The rearrangement uses TRBV6-1 and TRBJ1-6; TRBD1 agrees at 8 bases. After removal of 2 bases from V and 7 bases from J, the junction contained 7 bases not matched to a gene. This CDR3 is 16 amino acids long. CDR1 is MNHNS, CDR2 SASEGT, per germline. The CDR3 coding sequence is TGTGCCAGCAGTGAACTAAGGAGACAGGGGAATTCACCCCTCCACTTT. The encoded protein is CASSELRRQGNSPLHF.

With regard to this clone: One end of the junction does not line up with germline, which may come from a read error. DNA of the CDR3: TGTGCCGGCAGTAAAGAACAGGCTACCGGGGAGCTGTTTTTT. Encoded protein: CAGSKEQATGELFF. V and J are TRBV6-4 and TRBJ2-2; TRBD1 might be the D (5 bases). CDR1 is MRHNA, CDR2 SNTAGT, per germline. This CDR3 spans 14 amino acids.

The chain joins TRBV21-1 to TRBJ1-2; the tabulated D call, TRBD1, remains unverified against the DNA. TRBV21-1 is assigned pseudogene status. This CDR3 is 12 amino acids long. The CDR3 bases are TGTGCCAGCAGCCAGGGGGCGAGAGGCTACACCTTC. Translated, it gives CASSQGARGYTF.

The V gene is TRBV7-2, the J gene TRBJ2-2; D unresolved. V lost 5 bases, J lost 4 bases, and 14 bases lay in between. This CDR3 region has 15 residues. Per the germline V gene, CDR1 is SGHTA and CDR2 is FQGNSA. The CDR3 here is CASSPPGRTTGELFF. In DNA, the CDR3 is TGTGCCAGCAGCCCACCTGGACGGACCACCGGGGAGCTGTTTTTT.

The V and J genes are TRBV5-8 and TRBJ1-5, with 9 bases fitting TRBD1. The CDR3 sequence is 15 residues long. Germline V lookup: CDR1 SGHTS, CDR2 YDEGEE. V trimming: 3 bases; J trimming: 5 bases; junction bases outside the gene matches: 6. Written as DNA, the CDR3 is TGTGCCAGCAGCTCCGGGACAGGGCTATATCAGCCCCAGCATTTT. Protein sequence: CASSSGTGLYQPQHF. Based on the CDR3 plus reference TRBV5-8 and TRBJ1-5, the full variable domain is EAGVTQSPTHLIKTRGQQATLRCSPISGHTSVYWYQQALGLGLQFLLWYDEGEERNRGNFPPRFSGRQFPNYSSELNVNALELEDSALYLCASSSGTGLYQPQHFGDGTRLSIL.

The chain has TRBV4-2 and TRBJ2-3; D is possibly TRBD1 or TRBD2 (5 bases each). From germline, CDR1 is LGHNA and CDR2 YNFKEQ. Deletions cut 3 bases from V and 0 bases from J, with 10 bases between. This CDR3 is 15 amino acids long. The CDR3 protein is CASSQGDPSTDTQYF. The DNA for the CDR3 is TGTGCCAGCAGCCAGGGGGATCCCAGCACAGATACGCAGTATTTT.

This clone has only one observation. The gene calls are TRBV9 and TRBJ1-1; the D is unclear. The germline V gene encodes CDR1 SGDLS and CDR2 YYNGEE. With 0 bases removed from V and 4 bases from J, the gap between germline ends came to 10 bases. CDR3 length equals 14 residues. The CDR3 nucleotides are TGTGCCAGCAGCGTAGCCTTTAGTGGCACTGAAGCTTTCTTT. As protein: CASSVAFSGTEAFF.

DNA for the CDR3: TGTGCCAGCAGCCCGACAGGGGAAGATACGCAGTATTTT. Translating it yields CASSPTGEDTQYF. The chain combines TRBV7-3 with TRBJ2-3; 8 bases are a match to TRBD1. The V gene end was trimmed by 5 bases and the J gene end by 5 bases; junction bases not matched to a gene: 3. This CDR3 has 13 amino acids. Per germline, CDR1 SGHTA and CDR2 FQGTGA.

V is TRBV7-2 and J is TRBJ2-1; the D gene is possibly TRBD2 (7 bases). In germline, CDR1 is SGHTA, CDR2 FQGNSA. This CDR3 contains 14 residues. Trimming pared 1 base from V and 6 bases from J, leaving 10 bases between. CDR3 sequence: CASSLVRGPNEQFF. The CDR3 bases are TGTGCCAGCAGCTTAGTGCGGGGGCCCAATGAGCAGTTCTTC.

The chain is built from TRBV5-1 and TRBJ2-3; D perhaps matches TRBD1 (5 bases). The length of the CDR3 is 16 residues. Trimming removed 4 bases at V and 4 bases at J, with 19 bases between. CDR1 and CDR2 (germline): SGHRS, YFSETQ. The CDR3 sequence: CASSGRGYWGADTQYF. As DNA, the CDR3 is TGCGCCAGCAGCGGCAGAGGCTACTGGGGCGCAGATACGCAGTATTTT.

By share of the sample, this clone is large. The rearrangement links TRBV7-2 to TRBJ1-1, with TRBD1 matching 11 bases. The ends lost 8 bases at V and 2 bases at J; junction bases unmatched: 10. CDR1 SGHTA and CDR2 FQGNSA come from the germline V gene. The CDR3 consists of 16 residues. This CDR3 is CASRKRDRGENTEAFF. CDR3 coding DNA: TGTGCCAGCCGAAAAAGGGACAGGGGGGAAAACACTGAAGCTTTCTTT.

The V call is TRBV5-6, the J call TRBJ1-3; D is unresolved. The CDR3 is 14 amino acids. V shed 2 bases and J shed 2 bases, with 8 bases lying between them. The germline V gene has CDR1 SGHDT and CDR2 YYEEEE. The CDR3 DNA follows: TGTGCCAGCAGCTTTGCCGCCCCTGGAAACACCATATATTTT. Its protein product is CASSFAAPGNTIYF.

The V gene is TRBV5-1, the J gene TRBJ1-4, with TRBD1 identical over 7 bases. With V trimmed by 4 bases and J by 5 bases, 5 bases remained unmatched. The CDR3 spans 14 residues. The germline gives CDR1 SGHRS, CDR2 YFSETQ. CDR3 coding DNA: TGCGCCAGCAGCCTCCGGGACAGAAATGAAAAACTGTTTTTT. This sequence encodes CASSLRDRNEKLFF. The entire variable domain, with the rest obtained from reference TRBV5-1 and TRBJ1-4, is as follows: KAGVTQTPRYLIKTRGQQVTLSCSPISGHRSVSWYQQTPGQGLQFLFEYFSETQRNKGNFPGRFSGRQFSNSRSEMNVSTLELGDSALYLCASSLRDRNEKLFFGSGTQLSVL.

CDR3 residues: CASSLAGQGLSQPQHF. DNA for the CDR3: TGTGCCAGCAGCTTAGCTGGACAGGGGCTCAGCCAGCCCCAGCATTTT. V is TRBV7-2 and J is TRBJ1-5, with 9 bases identical to TRBD1. Germline loops: CDR1 SGHTA, CDR2 FQGNSA. Trimming cost V 0 bases and J 7 bases; bases outside gene matches: 7. The CDR3 length is 16 residues.

This clone was seen a single time. For the CDR3, the DNA is TGTGCCAGCAGTTACGGGACTAGCGGGGTCGTCGAGCAGTACTTC. Amino acid sequence: CASSYGTSGVVEQYF. The rearrangement uses TRBV6-6 and TRBJ2-7, with 13 bases fitting TRBD2. J lost 6 bases, V lost 2 bases, and 4 bases had no gene match. Per germline, CDR1 MNHNY and CDR2 SVGAGI (reference sequence). This CDR3 contains 15 residues.

The gene calls are TRBV4-3 and TRBJ2-2; D is uncertain. The V end lost 0 bases, the J end lost 3 bases, and 5 bases lay between the germline ends. The germline gives CDR1 LGHNA, CDR2 YSLEER. The CDR3 contains 14 residues. CDR3 sequence reads: CASSQDSDTGELFF. The CDR3 region has the DNA TGCGCCAGCAGCCAAGACAGCGACACCGGGGAGCTGTTTTTT.

The chain recombines TRBV5-4 with TRBJ2-3, with D perhaps given as TRBD1 or TRBD2 (5 bases each). CDR3 length equals 15 residues. V lost 5 bases to trimming and J lost 5 bases, with 18 bases between them. Germline V gene lookup returns CDR1 SGHNT and CDR2 YYREEE (reference sequence). The CDR3 nucleotides read TGTGCCAGCAGATATGGGACCGAAAGGGGAGATACGCAGTATTTT. The encoded protein is CASRYGTERGDTQYF.

The J gene is TRBJ1-2, the V gene TRBV5-1; unclear D gene. The CDR3 length is 12 residues. The germline gives CDR1 SGHRS, CDR2 YFSETQ. Trimming left V 4 bases short and J 7 bases short, with 11 bases between. The DNA of the CDR3 is TGCGCCAGCAGCGAGCGGATCGGTGGCTACACCTTC. Protein: CASSERIGGYTF.

This rearrangement joins TRBV29-1 to TRBJ2-7, with 9 positions matching TRBD1. V dropped 4 bases and J dropped 1; count of bases not matched to a gene: 5. This CDR3 has 14 amino acids. Germline V CDR1 and CDR2: SQVTM, ANQGSEA. CDR3 nucleotides: TGCAGCGTTGCCGGGACAGGGAATTCCTACGAGCAGTACTTC. This gives the protein CSVAGTGNSYEQYF.

V gene TRBV5-4 combines with J gene TRBJ2-5, with D possibly TRBD1 on 6 matching bases. Germline CDR1 reads SGHNT; CDR2 reads YYREEE (reference sequence). Trimming left V 4 bases short and J 1 base short, with 8 bases between. The CDR3 sequence is 13 residues long. CDR3 nucleotide sequence: TGTGCCAGCAGCCGGACAGCCCAAGAGACCCAGTACTTC. This gives the protein CASSRTAQETQYF. Filled out from reference TRBV5-4 and TRBJ2-5, the complete variable domain reads ETGVTQSPTHLIKTRGQQVTLRCSSQSGHNTVSWYQQALGQGPQFIFQYYREEENGRGNFPPRFSGLQFPNYSSELNVNALELDDSALYLCASSRTAQETQYFGPGTRLLVL.

This clone appeared a single time. The genes are TRBV14 and TRBJ2-5; the D gene is possibly TRBD2 (6 bases). CDR1 SGHDN and CDR2 FVKESK come from the germline V gene. With 5 bases removed from V and 4 bases from J, the gap between germline ends came to 14 bases. The CDR3 is 14 residues long. The CDR3 DNA reads as TGTGCCAGCAGCGGGGGACTCCGCGGAGAGACCCAGTACTTC. It codes for CASSGGLRGETQYF.

The chain links TRBV6-5 to TRBJ2-7; perhaps D is TRBD1 or TRBD2 (5 bases each). CDR3 length: 13 residues. The V gene's germline CDR1 is MNHEY and CDR2 SVGAGI. Trimming took off 5 bases at V and 6 bases at J, with 14 bases between the two ends. The CDR3 DNA reads as TGTGCCAGCAGTCCCGGGACGGCGCGCGAGCAGTACTTC. Translated, it gives CASSPGTAREQYF.